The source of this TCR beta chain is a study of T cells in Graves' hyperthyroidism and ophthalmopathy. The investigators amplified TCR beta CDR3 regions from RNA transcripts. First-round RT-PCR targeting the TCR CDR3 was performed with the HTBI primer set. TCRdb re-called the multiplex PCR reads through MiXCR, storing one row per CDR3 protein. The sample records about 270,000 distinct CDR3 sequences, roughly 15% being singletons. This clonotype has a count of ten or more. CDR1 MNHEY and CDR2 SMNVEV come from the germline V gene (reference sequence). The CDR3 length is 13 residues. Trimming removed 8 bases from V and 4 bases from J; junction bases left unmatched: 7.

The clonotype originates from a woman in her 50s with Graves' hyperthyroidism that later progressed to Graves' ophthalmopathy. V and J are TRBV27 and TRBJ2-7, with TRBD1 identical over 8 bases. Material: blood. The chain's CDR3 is CASLDRVRYEQYF. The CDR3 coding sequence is TGTGCCAGCCTGGACAGGGTAAGGTACGAGCAGTACTTC.